This record covers a single TCR beta chain. Its antigen remains unidentified. This specimen comes from a study of Ad26.COV2.S vaccination and SARS-CoV-2 variants. The overall study: In the study, Ad26.COV2.S was injected intramuscularly once, or twice 56 days apart.

Study-wide findings and caveats: Breadth measured for non-spike TCRs was similar across vaccine and placebo recipients. Participants in the vaccine arm had higher spike-specific TCR breadth; placebo recipients had lower. Possible underestimation of total T cell responses by the TCR breadth and depth analyses was noted.

Data came from immunoSEQ multiplex PCR; TCRdb stores just in-frame clones and leaves some out. The sample has roughly 400,000 clones, 80% to 95% seen once. Treatment noted: about 20 received Ad26.COV2.S at low or high dose, single or two shots; 5 received placebo; per-sample allocation not given. Sampling took place 63 days after the first vaccine or placebo injection. Sequenced here: peripheral blood, sampled in a trial of Ad26.COV2.S vaccine versus placebo. The TCR comes from a person aged 18-60 years who received the Ad26.COV2.S COVID-19 vaccine or a placebo.

The CDR3 loop is CATSAHNSPLHF. The DNA for the CDR3 is TGTGCCACCAGCGCCCATAATTCACCCCTCCACTTT. The V and J genes are TRBV15 and TRBJ1-6; D is ambiguous. The CDR3 sequence is 12 residues long. The ends were cut back, 5 bases at V and 5 bases at J, with 4 bases in the middle. Germline V gives CDR1 LNHNV, CDR2 YYDKDF (reference sequence).